Below are 29 T cell receptor beta chains sequenced from a single sample in a study of T-cell reconstitution after alpha-beta-depleted transplantation in children. It was with unique molecular identifiers that the TCRbeta library was prepared. TCRdb fed the PCR reads into MiXCR, producing one record per CDR3 protein. The data hold fewer than 1 million distinct CDR3 sequences, with 15% to 20% observed a single time. The sequences come from PBMCs, mostly from graft donor cells, collected 360 days after TCRalphabeta/CD19-depleted stem cell transplant. These receptors were collected from a male patient younger than 18 who had a stem cell transplant for acute lymphoblastic leukemia, so the T cells may come from the graft donor.

This clonotype was counted between two and nine times. The chain carries TRBV12-3 or TRBV12-4 and TRBJ1-5; D is unresolved. V was cut by 3 bases and J by 6 bases, with 15 bases left in between. This CDR3 contains 15 residues. The CDR3 sequence: CASSFHQVAGQPQHF. The CDR3, as DNA: TGTGCCAGCAGTTTCCATCAGGTGGCGGGTCAGCCCCAGCATTTT.

The chain employs TRBV12-3 or TRBV12-4 and TRBJ2-2, with 8 bases identical to TRBD1. V lost 6 bases to trimming and J lost 4 bases; unmatched junction nucleotides: 10. CDR3 length equals 16 residues. Written as DNA, the CDR3 is TGTGCCAGCAGACCTGGACAGGGAGGAATCACCGGGGAGCTGTTTTTT. Protein: CASRPGQGGITGELFF.

J is TRBJ2-7 and V is TRBV27; D is possibly TRBD2 (6 bases). V shed 4 bases and J shed 7 bases, with 17 bases lying between them. This CDR3 region has 14 residues. Germline CDR1 reads MNHEY; CDR2 reads SMNVEV (reference sequence). This chain's CDR3 is CASSSGGVLLEQYF. The DNA of the CDR3 is TGTGCCAGCAGTTCTGGCGGGGTTCTTTTGGAGCAGTACTTC.

With regard to this clonotype: With a much larger clone just one base away, this may be a read error. V usage is TRBV12-3 or TRBV12-4 and J usage is TRBJ2-4; 10 bases align to TRBD2. This CDR3 is 18 amino acids long. As DNA, the CDR3 is TGTGCCATCAGTTTCGAACTAGCGGGACAAGGAGTACCGAACATTCAGTACTTC. Translating it yields CAISFELAGQGVPNIQYF.

The chain recombines TRBV28 with TRBJ2-1, with D tentatively TRBD1 (8 bases). The germline V and J ends were trimmed by 6 bases and 6 bases, with 15 bases remaining between them. In germline, CDR1 is MDHEN, CDR2 SYDVKM. This CDR3 is 14 amino acids long. CDR3 sequence reads: CASRPTGEGNEQFF. CDR3 nucleotides: TGTGCCAGCAGACCGACAGGGGAGGGCAATGAGCAGTTCTTC.

This clonotype has at least ten counts. The rearrangement uses TRBV6-1 and TRBJ2-5; 9 positions agree with TRBD1. This CDR3 is built from 14 residues. CDR1 and CDR2 from the germline V gene are MNHNS and SASEGT. Germline trimming cut 8 bases from V and 5 bases from J; bases unmatched to any gene: 9. This CDR3 is CASYAYRGLETQYF. CDR3 DNA: TGTGCCAGCTACGCGTACAGGGGGCTTGAGACCCAGTACTTC.

This chain connects TRBV19 to TRBJ1-5; D is uncertain. V dropped 6 bases and J dropped 1 base, with 10 bases sitting between them. Per the germline V gene, CDR1 is LNHDA and CDR2 is SQIVND (reference sequence). This CDR3 comprises 14 residues. In nucleotides, the CDR3 is TGTGCCAGTAGCGTCAAAACCAGCAATCAGCCCCAGCATTTT. Protein: CASSVKTSNQPQHF.

The rearrangement uses TRBV27 and TRBJ2-1; TRBD2 might be the D (6 bases). The CDR3 consists of 14 residues. V lost 3 bases and J 3 bases, leaving 9 bases between the germline ends. The germline CDR1 and CDR2 sequences are MNHEY and SMNVEV (reference sequence). CDR3: CASSFRGYYNEQFF. In nucleotides, the CDR3 is TGTGCCAGCAGTTTCCGGGGGTACTACAATGAGCAGTTCTTC.

This clonotype is a singleton in its sample. This chain links TRBV11-1 with TRBJ2-1; D may be TRBD2 (6 bases). Trimming removed 2 bases from V and 0 bases from J, with 17 bases in between. CDR3 length: 18 amino acids. In germline, CDR1 is SGHAT, CDR2 FQDESV (reference sequence). The CDR3 sequence is CASSLWGGTGASYNEQFF. The CDR3 DNA reads as TGTGCCAGCAGCTTATGGGGCGGGACCGGGGCCTCCTACAATGAGCAGTTCTTC.

V usage is TRBV5-1 and J usage is TRBJ2-7, with 8 positions matching TRBD1. This CDR3 contains 16 residues. J was trimmed by 5 bases and V by 0 bases; bases with no gene match: 10. CDR1 SGHRS and CDR2 YFSETQ come from the germline V gene. DNA of the CDR3: TGCGCCAGCAGCTTGGAGTTGGCAGGGGGCTGGAACGAGCAGTACTTC. This encodes CASSLELAGGWNEQYF.

V usage is TRBV9 and J usage is TRBJ1-1, with TRBD1 as a possible D gene (6 bases). Trimming took off 2 bases at V and 1 base at J, with 18 bases between the two ends. CDR3 length: 17 residues. CDR1 and CDR2 (germline): SGDLS, YYNGEE. As DNA, the CDR3 is TGTGCCAGCAGCGTTTCAGGGGTCCCTTCCCCGAACACTGAAGCTTTCTTT. Encoded protein: CASSVSGVPSPNTEAFF.

The CDR3 DNA follows: TGCGCCAGCAGCCACCCCCGGCAGACCCAGTACTTC. It specifies CASSHPRQTQYF. The rearrangement uses TRBV4-1 and TRBJ2-5; D call uncertain. CDR1 is MGHRA and CDR2 is YSYEKL in the germline V gene. The CDR3 is made up of 12 amino acids. Between the trimmed V and J ends, which lost 3 bases and 6 bases, there was a span of 8 bases.

This clonotype was seen a few times. Here the CDR3 reads CASSAGTGGGGGNQPQHF. In DNA, the CDR3 is TGTGCCAGCAGCGCCGGGACAGGGGGCGGAGGCGGCAATCAGCCCCAGCATTTT. This chain links TRBV11-1 with TRBJ1-5; 12 bases match TRBD1. In germline, CDR1 is SGHAT, CDR2 FQDESV (reference sequence). The CDR3 loop spans 18 amino acids. The V gene end was trimmed by 5 bases and the J gene end by 2 bases; junction bases not matched to a gene: 10.

J is TRBJ2-2 and V is TRBV20-1; 14 nucleotides line up with TRBD2. V dropped 1 base and J dropped 4; count of bases not matched to a gene: 2. The CDR3 is made up of 16 amino acids. The germline V gene encodes CDR1 DFQATT and CDR2 SNEGSKA (reference sequence). This CDR3 is CSARGGLAGVTGELFF. The CDR3 DNA reads as TGCAGTGCTAGAGGGGGACTAGCGGGAGTCACCGGGGAGCTGTTTTTT.

The J gene is TRBJ1-2, the V gene TRBV7-2; 7 nucleotides agree with TRBD1. Looked up from germline, CDR1 is SGHTA and CDR2 is FQGNSA. V was clipped by 2 bases and J by 0 bases; unmatched bases: 9. The CDR3 runs 17 residues. CDR3: CASSLSPTGTANYGYTF. The CDR3 coding sequence is TGTGCCAGCAGCTTATCCCCTACCGGGACAGCTAACTATGGCTACACCTTC.

This chain links TRBV7-9 with TRBJ2-7, with 8 nucleotides matching TRBD1. J gave up 5 bases and V 5 bases, and 8 bases lay outside the gene matches. Germline V lookup: CDR1 SEHNR, CDR2 FQNEAQ (reference sequence). This CDR3 comprises 14 residues. CDR3 DNA sequence: TGTGCCAGCAGCCCGACAGGGGCCGACGACGAGCAGTACTTC. This encodes CASSPTGADDEQYF.

V usage is TRBV10-2 and J usage is TRBJ2-1; 13 bases are shared with TRBD2. CDR1 is WSHSY and CDR2 is SAAADI in the germline V gene. V gave up 4 bases and J gave up 8 bases; unmatched junction bases: 8. This CDR3 region has 16 residues. The DNA of the CDR3 is TGCGCCAGCAGTGGGGGAACGACTAGCGGGAGGTATGAGCAGTTCTTC. Translated, it gives CASSGGTTSGRYEQFF.

Here the CDR3 DNA reads TGTGCCAGCAGCCAAGATCTGCGGGCCCAGCAGTACTTC. Protein sequence: CASSQDLRAQQYF. The genes are TRBV14 and TRBJ2-7, with a weak D call TRBD2 (5 bases). V lost 0 bases and J lost 8, with 11 bases in between. Germline V CDR1 and CDR2: SGHDN, FVKESK. The CDR3 loop spans 13 amino acids.

This clonotype was observed a handful of times. The chain has TRBV4-1 and TRBJ2-7; D may be TRBD2 (6 bases). In germline, CDR1 is MGHRA, CDR2 YSYEKL. The CDR3 has 16 residues. V was trimmed by 1 base and J by 2 bases, leaving 15 bases between them. The CDR3 DNA is TGCGCCAGCAGCCAAGTGGAAATAGCGGAGACCTACGAGCAGTACTTC. This encodes CASSQVEIAETYEQYF.

The chain links TRBV12-3 or TRBV12-4 to TRBJ2-4; maybe TRBD1 (6 bases). V was clipped by 3 bases and J by 5 bases, with 14 bases between them. The length of the CDR3 is 15 residues. The CDR3 here is CASSLDSGGENIQYF. As DNA, the CDR3 is TGTGCCAGCAGTTTGGACTCTGGGGGCGAAAACATTCAGTACTTC.

This clonotype appeared a few times. CDR3 nucleotide sequence: TGTGCCAGCAGCGTTCCAGGGAAGACTAGCGGGAGGGCCCGGCAAGAGACCCAGTACTTC. Its protein product is CASSVPGKTSGRARQETQYF. The chain recombines TRBV2 with TRBJ2-5; 14 bases are shared with TRBD2. Germline V gene data show CDR1 as SNHLY and CDR2 as FYNNEI. V gave up 6 bases and J gave up 2 bases; unmatched junction bases: 17. The CDR3 is 20 amino acids.

This chain links TRBV28 with TRBJ2-5; D not certain. The CDR3 has 14 residues. Per the germline V gene, CDR1 is MDHEN and CDR2 is SYDVKM. Between the trimmed V and J ends, which lost 3 bases and 2 bases, there was a span of 10 bases. The CDR3 region is CASSFVAGQETQYF. CDR3 DNA sequence: TGTGCCAGCAGTTTTGTCGCCGGACAAGAGACCCAGTACTTC. The whole variable domain, remainder taken from reference TRBV28 and TRBJ2-5, is DVKVTQSSRYLVKRTGEKVFLECVQDMDHENMFWYRQDPGLGLRLIYFSYDVKMKEKGDIPEGYSVSREKKERFSLILESASTNQTSMYLCASSFVAGQETQYFGPGTRLLVL.

This clonotype has more than one count but fewer than ten. A junction end diverges from the germline sequence, so it may reflect a read error. J is TRBJ1-1 and V is TRBV20-1, with TRBD1 matching 11 bases. The CDR3 is made up of 17 amino acids. From germline, CDR1 is DFQATT and CDR2 SNEGSKA (reference sequence). The CDR3 is CSARDPGTGGANTEAFF. The DNA for the CDR3 is TGCAGTGCTCGAGACCCCGGGACAGGGGGTGCAAACACTGAAGCTTTCTTT.

The table lists this clonotype with a few counts. V is TRBV28 and J is TRBJ1-1; TRBD1 matches at 8 bases. The germline V gene encodes CDR1 MDHEN and CDR2 SYDVKM. The CDR3 sequence is 15 residues long. J was trimmed by 1 base and V by 5 bases; bases with no gene match: 6. CDR3 DNA: TGTGCCAGCAGTCCTGCAGGGACAGGGAACACTGAAGCTTTCTTT. This gives the protein CASSPAGTGNTEAFF.

Ten or more counts support this clonotype. V gene TRBV20-1 combines with J gene TRBJ2-2, with D possibly TRBD2 on 6 matching bases. Germline V gene sequence: CDR1 DFQATT, CDR2 SNEGSKA (reference sequence). The CDR3 is made up of 15 amino acids. The V and J ends lost 3 bases and 3 bases respectively, with 14 bases between them. CDR3 amino acids: CSASKRRADTGELFF. As DNA, the CDR3 is TGCAGTGCTAGTAAGCGGAGGGCGGACACCGGGGAGCTGTTTTTT.

This clonotype was seen more than once but under ten times. The chain joins TRBV12-3 or TRBV12-4 to TRBJ2-3; weak D call: TRBD2 (5 bases). CDR3 length equals 11 residues. Trimming pared 7 bases from V and 6 bases from J, leaving 8 bases between. Here the CDR3 reads CASTPGDTQYF. DNA of the CDR3: TGTGCCAGCACCCCGGGGGATACGCAGTATTTT.

This clonotype was seen at least ten times. V and J are TRBV12-3 or TRBV12-4 and TRBJ2-3, with no clear D. The CDR3 contains 13 residues. V was clipped by 2 bases and J by 2 bases, with 5 bases between them. CDR3 bases: TGTGCCAGCAGTTTATATGACACAGATACGCAGTATTTT. This gives the protein CASSLYDTDTQYF.

This clonotype was seen a few times. The chain uses TRBV5-1 and TRBJ2-5; TRBD1 might be the D (6 bases). Germline CDR1 reads SGHRS; CDR2 reads YFSETQ. Deletions cut 0 bases from V and 5 bases from J, with 17 bases between. There are 16 residues in the CDR3. The CDR3 DNA sequence: TGCGCCAGCAGCTTGGAACAGGACTGGGGGCGGGAGACCCAGTACTTC. Translation: CASSLEQDWGRETQYF.

This clonotype was observed a few times. The chain links TRBV11-1 to TRBJ2-7, with TRBD2 matching over 13 bases. Germline lookup yields CDR1 SGHAT and CDR2 FQDESV (reference sequence). This CDR3 spans 18 amino acids. V lost 1 base, J lost 3 bases, and 9 bases stayed unmatched. CDR3 sequence reads: CASSLGTSGRQALYEQYF. DNA for the CDR3: TGTGCCAGCAGCTTAGGGACTAGCGGGAGACAGGCCCTCTACGAGCAGTACTTC.